Described below is a single T cell receptor (beta chain) sequence and its context. The antigen is undetermined. This record comes from a study of persistence of HIV-infected CD4 T cells. Anti-CD3/anti-CD28 beads served as a nonspecific positive control stimulus. CD4+ T cells upregulating both CD40 ligand and CD69 were sorted as responding cells. Adults with HIV-1 started suppressive ART while chronically infected. The immunoSEQ assay was version 4, run in survey mode. Assay used: immunoSEQ multiplex PCR; TCRdb lists only in-frame clones, some missing. The data contain some 49,000 clones, approximately 90% of them singletons. Germline V gene data show CDR1 as SGHTA and CDR2 as FQGNSA. V shed 0 bases and J shed 8 bases, with 14 bases lying between them. The CDR3 sequence is 16 residues long.

The source is an adult woman with HIV who was CMV-seropositive. The chain is built from TRBV7-2 and TRBJ1-6; tentative D call: TRBD1 (5 bases). Sequenced material: CD4+ T cells sorted from PBMCs after 18-hour stimulation, taken from a patient who received antiretroviral therapy. As DNA, the CDR3 is TGTGCCAGCAGCTTAGCAAGCGGGGCGGTCGATTCACCCCTCCACTTT. Protein sequence: CASSLASGAVDSPLHF.